This passage covers 21 T cell receptor beta chains from one sample sequenced in a study of long-term antiretroviral therapy in people with HIV. Runs used v3.0 of the immunoSEQ assay and were done at survey level. The protocol was immunoSEQ multiplex PCR, while the TCRdb copy is restricted to in-frame clones and leaves out a portion. The data show 35,000 to 45,000 clones, with approximately 85% seen just once and more than 9% held by the top ten. This material consisted of unsorted PBMCs, taken 2.2 years after starting antiretroviral therapy. These receptors originate from a man in his late teens or twenties with HIV.

The chain is built from TRBV5-4 and TRBJ2-5; 8 nucleotides align to TRBD1. The ends lost 2 bases at V and 5 bases at J; junction bases unmatched: 5. Germline loops: CDR1 SGHNT, CDR2 YYREEE (reference sequence). The length of the CDR3 is 14 residues. The CDR3 bases are TGTGCCAGCAGCTTTACGACAGGGGCCGAGACCCAGTACTTC. This encodes CASSFTTGAETQYF.

The chain carries TRBV28 and TRBJ2-7, with D perhaps given as TRBD1 or TRBD2 (5 bases each). The CDR3 loop spans 14 amino acids. CDR1 and CDR2 from the germline V gene are MDHEN and SYDVKM. Between the trimmed V and J ends, which lost 3 bases and 6 bases, there was a span of 15 bases. In nucleotides, the CDR3 is TGTGCCAGCAGTTTCAAGGGGCGTCGGGGCGAGCAGTACTTC. It specifies CASSFKGRRGEQYF.

The chain combines TRBV4-3 with TRBJ1-6, with unresolved D. The CDR3 loop spans 15 amino acids. Trimming removed 1 base at V and 5 bases at J, with 9 bases between. CDR1 is LGHNA, CDR2 YSLEER, per germline. The CDR3 DNA is TGCGCCAGCAGCCAAGCACAGTGGGATAATTCACCCCTCCACTTT. Amino acid sequence: CASSQAQWDNSPLHF.

The chain recombines TRBV2 with TRBJ1-5, with 7 bases matching TRBD1. V was pared by 5 bases and J by 8 bases, with 12 bases of the junction left unmatched. The CDR3 loop spans 15 amino acids. CDR1 and CDR2 from the germline V gene are SNHLY and FYNNEI. CDR3 residues: CASSPDRVRSEPQHF. The CDR3 DNA follows: TGTGCCAGCAGTCCAGACAGGGTGAGAAGTGAGCCCCAGCATTTT.

This sequence joins TRBV6-6 and TRBJ1-6; D unclear. The germline CDR1 and CDR2 sequences are MNHNY and SVGAGI (reference sequence). The CDR3 runs 15 residues. V lost 0 bases to trimming and J lost 3 bases, with 6 bases between them. The CDR3 sequence: CASSYSSSYNSPLHF. CDR3 coding DNA: TGTGCCAGCAGTTACTCGTCCAGCTATAATTCACCCCTCCACTTT.

This chain uses TRBV19 with TRBJ2-7, with 8 positions matching TRBD1. Germline V gene lookup returns CDR1 LNHDA and CDR2 SQIVND (reference sequence). V lost 5 bases to trimming and J lost 2 bases; unmatched junction nucleotides: 8. The CDR3 consists of 15 residues. Here the CDR3 DNA reads TGTGCCAGTAGTGCCGCGACAGGGGCGACCTACGAGCAGTACTTC. Translated, it gives CASSAATGATYEQYF.

The chain combines TRBV9 with TRBJ2-2; the D is unclear. The V gene's germline CDR1 is SGDLS and CDR2 YYNGEE. This CDR3 spans 12 amino acids. Trimming stripped 4 bases from V and 5 bases from J, with 6 bases between. CDR3 loop: CASSTKTGELFF. The CDR3 region has the DNA TGTGCCAGCAGCACCAAGACCGGGGAGCTGTTTTTT.

This chain connects TRBV6-1 to TRBJ1-2; possible D gene TRBD1, 6 bases. Germline V lookup: CDR1 MNHNS, CDR2 SASEGT. Deletions cut 5 bases from V and 1 base from J, with 8 bases between. This CDR3 has 13 amino acids. As DNA, the CDR3 is TGTGCCAGCAGTTGGACAGATAACTATGGCTACACCTTC. This codes for CASSWTDNYGYTF.

V is TRBV27 and J is TRBJ2-7; D gene unclear. The CDR3 is 13 residues long. Germline loops: CDR1 MNHEY, CDR2 SMNVEV (reference sequence). The V end lost 3 bases, the J end lost 0 bases, and 6 bases lay between the germline ends. The CDR3 bases are TGTGCCAGCAGTTTTAGGAGCTCCTACGAGCAGTACTTC. It is translated as CASSFRSSYEQYF.

This chain uses TRBV19 with TRBJ1-1, with D tentatively TRBD1 (5 bases). The CDR3 has 12 amino acids. Germline V lookup: CDR1 LNHDA, CDR2 SQIVND (reference sequence). The V end was cut by 5 bases, the J end by 5 bases, with 9 bases between. CDR3 DNA sequence: TGTGCCAGTAGTCCGTGGGGGACTGAAGCTTTCTTT. This sequence encodes CASSPWGTEAFF.

In this sample, this clone turned up once. The V gene is TRBV30, the J gene TRBJ2-3; no clear D gene. V lost 0 bases and J lost 5, with 15 bases in between. The germline CDR1 and CDR2 sequences are GTSNPN and SVGIG (reference sequence). CDR3 length: 15 amino acids. CDR3 sequence reads: CAWSVPHEKGDTQYF. CDR3 DNA: TGTGCCTGGAGTGTACCTCACGAGAAAGGAGATACGCAGTATTTT.

The CDR3 loop is CASSARRGRTYSNQPQHF. The CDR3 DNA sequence: TGTGCCAGTAGTGCGAGAAGGGGACGGACTTATAGCAATCAGCCCCAGCATTTT. The chain combines TRBV19 with TRBJ1-5; D perhaps matches TRBD1 (5 bases). The CDR3 length is 18 residues. V was shortened by 5 bases and J by 0 bases, with 20 bases between the two germline ends. Germline CDR1 LNHDA, CDR2 SQIVND (reference sequence).

The DNA of the CDR3 is TGTGCCAGCTCAGTCACTGCTACTAATGGGGCCGCTATCCAGCAGTACTTC. This codes for CASSVTATNGAAIQQYF. J is TRBJ2-7 and V is TRBV18; perhaps TRBD1 as D (5 bases). The V gene lost 5 bases and the J gene lost 8 bases, with 28 bases spanning the gap. CDR1 is KGHSH and CDR2 is LQKENI in the germline V gene. The CDR3 spans 17 residues.

The J gene is TRBJ1-3, the V gene TRBV14, with unresolved D. This CDR3 comprises 15 residues. Germline loops: CDR1 SGHDN, CDR2 FVKESK. The V end was cut by 4 bases, the J end by 1 base, with 11 bases between. As DNA, the CDR3 is TGTGCCAGCAGCCTAGTTTTCGGTTCTGGAAACACCATATATTTT. Translating it yields CASSLVFGSGNTIYF. The entire variable domain, with the rest obtained from reference TRBV14 and TRBJ1-3, is as follows: EAGVTQFPSHSVIEKGQTVTLRCDPISGHDNLYWYRRVMGKEIKFLLHFVKESKQDESGMPNNRFLAERTGGTYSTLKVQPAELEDSGVYFCASSLVFGSGNTIYFGEGSWLTVV.

This sequence joins TRBV29-1 and TRBJ2-7; D is uncertain. V lost 7 bases and J 5 bases, leaving 18 bases between the germline ends. Germline CDR1 is SQVTM and CDR2 is ANQGSEA. The CDR3 totals 13 residues. As DNA, the CDR3 is TGCAGCGCCAGCGTCCCACACCCCCACGAGCAGTACTTC. Translating gives CSASVPHPHEQYF.

The rearrangement joins TRBV10-3 to TRBJ2-1; 13 bases map to TRBD2. The CDR3 runs 16 residues. V gave up 4 bases and J gave up 5 bases; unmatched junction bases: 5. Germline V CDR1 and CDR2: ENHRY, SYGVKD. DNA for the CDR3: TGTGCCATCAGTGGACGACTAGCGGGGGGAGACAATGAGCAGTTCTTC. It encodes CAISGRLAGGDNEQFF.

This sequence joins TRBV6-5 and TRBJ1-1; D gene unclear. The CDR3 has 13 amino acids. The V gene lost 8 bases and the J gene lost 1 base, with 11 bases spanning the gap. CDR1 and CDR2 (germline): MNHEY, SVGAGI. The CDR3 DNA reads TGTGCCAGCGAAAAGAGGGAGAACACTGAAGCTTTCTTT. This encodes CASEKRENTEAFF.

The rearrangement uses TRBV7-8 and TRBJ2-6; D is unclear. Germline CDR1 and CDR2: SGHVS and FQNEAQ. Trimming stripped 3 bases from V and 0 bases from J, with 3 bases between. The CDR3 contains 14 residues. Here the CDR3 reads CASSLVSGANVLTF. CDR3 nucleotide sequence: TGTGCCAGCAGCTTGGTCTCTGGGGCCAACGTCCTGACTTTC.

The chain employs TRBV19 and TRBJ2-2; no firm D call. Per germline, CDR1 LNHDA and CDR2 SQIVND (reference sequence). The CDR3 spans 13 residues. V was pared by 9 bases and J by 2 bases, with 10 bases between. CDR3: CASTDPNTGELFF. As DNA, the CDR3 is TGTGCCAGCACGGACCCAAACACCGGGGAGCTGTTTTTT.

J is TRBJ1-5 and V is TRBV5-1, with D perhaps TRBD1 (5 bases). V was pared by 0 bases and J by 6 bases, with 10 bases between. From germline, CDR1 is SGHRS and CDR2 YFSETQ. The CDR3 is 14 residues long. The CDR3 here is CASSLEAGSQPQHF. DNA of the CDR3: TGCGCCAGCAGCTTGGAGGCAGGGAGTCAGCCCCAGCATTTT.

A note on this clone: Germline is not matched at one junction end, which may reflect a read error. The chain is built from TRBV6-5 and TRBJ2-5; D possibly corresponds to TRBD2 (7 bases). Germline V gives CDR1 MNHEY, CDR2 SVGAGI. The CDR3 consists of 13 residues. The CDR3 region has the DNA TGTGCCAGCAGTTACGAGGCAGGGGAGGGAGGTCACTTC. Translated: CASSYEAGEGGHF.